This T cell receptor (beta chain) stems from a study of T cell responses to AZD1222 COVID-19 vaccine. Study observations and caveats: The study found vaccine-associated CD4 TCRs spanning spike, dominant at 160-218 and 743-854.

As for this clone: Antigen unknown.

Some clones are missing from TCRdb's copy, which holds only in-frame ones; the method was immunoSEQ multiplex PCR. The sample holds about 130,000 clones; approximately 83% are singletons and the top ten take approximately 1.6%. V shed 1 base and J shed 9 bases, with 10 bases lying between them. In germline, CDR1 is SGHTA, CDR2 FQGNSA. The CDR3 has 13 residues. J is TRBJ2-1 and V is TRBV7-2; D perhaps matches TRBD2 (6 bases). This TCR derives from an adult in good health. The material was peripheral blood, obtained on day 0 of AZD1222 vaccination. This CDR3 reads CASSLDWRGEQFF. The CDR3 DNA is TGTGCCAGCAGCTTAGACTGGAGGGGTGAGCAGTTCTTC.